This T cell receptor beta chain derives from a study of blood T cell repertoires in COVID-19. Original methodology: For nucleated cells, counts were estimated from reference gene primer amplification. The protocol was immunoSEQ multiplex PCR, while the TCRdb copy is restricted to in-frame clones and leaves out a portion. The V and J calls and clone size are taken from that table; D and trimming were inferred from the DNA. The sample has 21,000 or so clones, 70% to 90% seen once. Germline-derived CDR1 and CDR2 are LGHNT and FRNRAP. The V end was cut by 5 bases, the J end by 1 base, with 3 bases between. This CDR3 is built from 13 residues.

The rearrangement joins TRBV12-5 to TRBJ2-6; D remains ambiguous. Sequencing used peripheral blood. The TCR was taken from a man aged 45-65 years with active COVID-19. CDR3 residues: CASGPSGANVLTF. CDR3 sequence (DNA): TGTGCTAGTGGTCCATCTGGGGCCAACGTCCTGACTTTC.